This T cell receptor (beta chain) derives from a study of CD8+ T cells in alopecia areata. About the study: The study gave tofacitinib for 6 to 18 months, then 6 months off drug.

Study findings and constraints: Sharing of TCR sequences between patients (possibly for HLA-related reasons) was less clear than in mice.

Extraction and reverse transcription of RNA yielded cDNA as the sequencing template. Sequencing used immunoSEQ multiplex PCR; TCRdb keeps in-frame clones, though not all of them. The sample holds around 100,000 clones, 86% seen once. Treatment noted: oral pan-JAK inhibitor, 5-10 mg twice daily. Concerning this clone: Its specificity is not known.

Germline CDR1 reads SGHAT; CDR2 reads FQNNGV. This CDR3 is 14 amino acids long. V lost 5 bases and J 3 bases, leaving 12 bases between the germline ends. The V and J genes are TRBV11-2 and TRBJ2-3; weak D call: TRBD2 (6 bases). The sequences come from CD8+ T cells sorted from blood, collected between weeks 30 and 35, from a patient treated with tofacitinib. This receptor was identified in a human donor with alopecia areata. The chain's CDR3 is CASSPLGLTDTQYF. The DNA of the CDR3 is TGTGCCAGCAGCCCCCTGGGACTTACAGATACGCAGTATTTT.